These 10 T cell receptor beta chains were sequenced from one sample in a study of early T cells in non-severe SARS-CoV-2 infection. TCRdb fed the 5' RACE reads into MiXCR, producing one record per CDR3 protein. The table records 120,000 or so distinct CDR3 sequences, roughly 12% of them present only once. The material sequenced was whole blood, taken at baseline. Receptors originate from an adult who was a healthcare worker with PCR-confirmed SARS-CoV-2 infection or an uninfected control (not recorded which).

This clonotype was detected a few times. The chain uses TRBV24-1 and TRBJ2-1; 8 positions agree with TRBD2. V trimming: 5 bases; J trimming: 0 bases; junction bases outside the gene matches: 5. The CDR3 length is 16 residues. The germline V gene encodes CDR1 KGHDR and CDR2 SFDVKD. CDR3: CATSGMAGGSYNEQFF. In DNA, the CDR3 is TGTGCCACCAGTGGAATGGCGGGGGGCTCCTACAATGAGCAGTTCTTC.

V is TRBV29-1 and J is TRBJ1-1; perhaps TRBD1 as D (5 bases). The CDR3 totals 10 residues. CDR1 is SQVTM, CDR2 ANQGSEA, per germline. The V gene lost 7 bases and the J gene lost 10 bases, with 13 bases spanning the gap. In DNA form, the CDR3 reads TGCAGCGGAGAACAGGAGGTAGCTTTCTTT. It is translated as CSGEQEVAFF.

The CDR3 loop reads CASSQRLAGGDTGELFF. The CDR3 DNA reads TGTGCCAGCAGCCAAAGACTAGCGGGAGGGGACACCGGGGAGCTGTTTTTT. The chain has TRBV9 and TRBJ2-2; 14 bases line up with TRBD2. The germline V gene encodes CDR1 SGDLS and CDR2 YYNGEE. The trim removed 4 bases at V and 3 bases at J, leaving 5 bases unmatched. The CDR3 is 17 amino acids. The whole variable domain, remainder taken from reference TRBV9 and TRBJ2-2, is DSGVTQTPKHLITATGQRVTLRCSPRSGDLSVYWYQQSLDQGLQFLIQYYNGEERAKGNILERFSAQQFPDLHSELNLSSLELGDSALYFCASSQRLAGGDTGELFFGEGSRLTVL.

This clonotype was picked up many times. The genes are TRBV12-3 or TRBV12-4 and TRBJ1-4; D not resolved. The CDR3 length is 14 residues. V was trimmed by 3 bases and J by 7 bases, leaving 12 bases between them. This chain's CDR3 is CASSFDADGEKLFF. CDR3 sequence (DNA): TGTGCCAGCAGTTTTGACGCGGATGGTGAAAAACTGTTTTTT.

This clonotype was counted many times. The genes are TRBV28 and TRBJ1-4; tentative D call: TRBD1 (6 bases). V was trimmed by 5 bases and J by 2 bases, leaving 12 bases between them. The CDR3 consists of 15 residues. Germline values: CDR1 MDHEN, CDR2 SYDVKM. CDR3 loop: CASSAGGRTNEKLFF. DNA for the CDR3: TGTGCCAGCAGTGCCGGGGGGCGTACTAATGAAAAACTGTTTTTT.

The chain combines TRBV7-9 with TRBJ1-2; D might be TRBD1 (6 bases). The length of the CDR3 is 15 residues. V lost 5 bases and J lost 8, with 21 bases in between. Per germline, CDR1 SEHNR and CDR2 FQNEAQ (reference sequence). This CDR3 is CASSRNGGVLRGYTF. The CDR3 DNA reads as TGTGCCAGCAGCCGAAACGGGGGCGTATTAAGGGGCTACACCTTC.

The gene calls are TRBV28 and TRBJ1-1, with unresolved D. Trimming pared 6 bases from V and 5 bases from J, leaving 25 bases between. The CDR3 contains 17 residues. CDR1 is MDHEN and CDR2 is SYDVKM in the germline V gene. The CDR3 sequence: CASRGGRQPFVETEAFF. CDR3 nucleotide sequence: TGTGCCAGCAGGGGAGGGAGGCAGCCGTTTGTGGAGACTGAAGCTTTCTTT.

There are many counts of this clonotype. The gene calls are TRBV5-6 and TRBJ1-1; D may be TRBD1 (6 bases). Germline V gives CDR1 SGHDT, CDR2 YYEEEE. V was shortened by 5 bases and J by 4 bases, with 15 bases between the two germline ends. This CDR3 has 14 amino acids. CDR3: CASSWGQGVTEAFF. The CDR3 coding sequence is TGTGCCAGCAGTTGGGGGCAGGGCGTCACTGAAGCTTTCTTT.

The chain uses TRBV13 and TRBJ1-4; 7 bases fit TRBD1. Trimming took 3 bases from V and 8 from J; bases not matched to a gene: 6. CDR3 length equals 14 residues. CDR1 and CDR2 (germline): PRHDT, FYEKMQ (reference sequence). The CDR3 is CASSFRDSGEKLFF. DNA for the CDR3: TGTGCCAGCAGCTTCCGGGACAGTGGAGAAAAACTGTTTTTT.

This clonotype appeared a few times. The V and J genes are TRBV5-8 and TRBJ1-5; unclear D gene. The CDR3 covers 13 residues. Trimming left V 0 bases short and J 3 bases short, with 4 bases between. Germline V lookup: CDR1 SGHTS, CDR2 YDEGEE. The CDR3 is CASSLGLNQPQHF. The DNA for the CDR3 is TGTGCCAGCAGCTTGGGCCTCAATCAGCCCCAGCATTTT.